Below, 25 T cell receptor beta chains from the same sample are listed, as sequenced in a study of T cell repertoires in cytomegalovirus infection. MiXCR was run by TCRdb on the reads, yielding one entry per CDR3 protein. The sample lists over 300,000 distinct CDR3 sequences, more than 8% seen once, with around 4% in the top ten. Sequenced material: PBMCs. The receptors shown here come from a human donor in good health (CMV status not recorded). Some clones in this sample may be carry-over from other donors' samples.

This clonotype was counted a few times. V gene TRBV27 combines with J gene TRBJ1-6, with D tentatively TRBD1 (5 bases). The CDR3 covers 16 residues. V gave up 3 bases and J gave up 4 bases, with 13 bases separating them. Looked up from germline, CDR1 is MNHEY and CDR2 is SMNVEV (reference sequence). The CDR3 region is CASSLGVERYNSPLHF. Here the CDR3 DNA reads TGTGCCAGCAGTTTGGGGGTTGAACGGTATAATTCACCCCTCCACTTT.

On this clonotype itself: Since a much larger clone is just one base distant, this may be a read error. This chain links TRBV25-1 with TRBJ2-7, with TRBD1 matching over 8 bases. The CDR3 has 13 residues. Germline V CDR1 and CDR2: MGHDK, SYGVNS. The CDR3 region is CARSDRGGGEQYF. The DNA for the CDR3 is TGTGCCAGAAGTGACAGGGGAGGAGGCGAGCAGTACTTC.

The genes are TRBV6-2 or TRBV6-3 and TRBJ2-7; D may correspond to TRBD1 or TRBD2 (5 bases each). This CDR3 spans 14 amino acids. With 8 bases removed from V and 3 bases from J, the gap between germline ends came to 17 bases. Germline values: CDR1 MNHEY, CDR2 SVGEGT. This CDR3 reads CASLSGGRVYEQYF. The DNA of the CDR3 is TGTGCCAGCCTCAGCGGAGGCAGGGTCTACGAGCAGTACTTC.

The chain employs TRBV19 and TRBJ1-2; TRBD1 aligns across 10 bases. Germline V gene lookup returns CDR1 LNHDA and CDR2 SQIVND (reference sequence). This CDR3 spans 14 amino acids. The junction had 6 bases not matched to a gene; V was cut back by 6 bases and J by 5 bases. The CDR3 sequence is CASRLTGGQYGYTF. The CDR3 region has the DNA TGTGCCAGTAGGCTGACAGGGGGCCAGTATGGCTACACCTTC. Full variable domain (rest looked up from reference TRBV19 and TRBJ1-2): DGGITQSPKYLFRKEGQNVTLSCEQNLNHDAMYWYRQDPGQGLRLIYYSQIVNDFQKGDIAEGYSVSREKKESFPLTVTSAQKNPTAFYLCASRLTGGQYGYTFGSGTRLTVV.

This clonotype has more than one count but fewer than ten. The V gene is TRBV6-1, the J gene TRBJ2-3; 11 bases line up with TRBD2. With 8 bases clipped from V and 6 bases from J, the junction kept 13 bases outside the gene matches. Germline loops: CDR1 MNHNS, CDR2 SASEGT. This CDR3 has 16 residues. The CDR3 coding sequence is TGTGCCAGCGGAGTCGGGACTAGCGGCACATTGGATACGCAGTATTTT. Residues: CASGVGTSGTLDTQYF.

This chain connects TRBV7-2 to TRBJ1-4; the D is unclear. The germline V gene encodes CDR1 SGHTA and CDR2 FQGNSA. This CDR3 comprises 13 residues. Trimming stripped 5 bases from V and 8 bases from J, with 12 bases between. CDR3 amino acids: CASSLMGLEKLFF. The CDR3 DNA follows: TGTGCCAGCAGCCTAATGGGCTTAGAAAAACTGTTTTTT. The variable domain in full, with the rest retrieved from reference TRBV7-2 and TRBJ1-4, is GAGVSQSPSNKVTEKGKDVELRCDPISGHTALYWYRQSLGQGLEFLIYFQGNSAPDKSGLPSDRFSAERTGGSVSTLTIQRTQQEDSAVYLCASSLMGLEKLFFGSGTQLSVL.

This sequence joins TRBV30 and TRBJ1-1, with TRBD1 identical over 7 bases. Trimming cost V 2 bases and J 3 bases; bases outside gene matches: 0. Germline lookup yields CDR1 GTSNPN and CDR2 SVGIG (reference sequence). The CDR3 covers 12 residues. CDR3 bases: TGTGCCTGGAGTACAGGGGACACTGAAGCTTTCTTT. Its translation is CAWSTGDTEAFF.

This clonotype was seen at least ten times. The V call is TRBV6-1, the J call TRBJ2-1, with 15 nucleotides matching TRBD2. The CDR3 contains 15 residues. V gave up 7 bases and J gave up 7 bases; unmatched junction bases: 5. CDR1 is MNHNS, CDR2 SASEGT, per germline. CDR3 DNA sequence: TGTGCCAGCAATGGACTAGCGGGGGGGCCAAATGAGCAGTTCTTC. Translated, it gives CASNGLAGGPNEQFF.

This clonotype has ten or more counts. The chain carries TRBV19 and TRBJ1-1, with TRBD1 as a possible D gene (5 bases). Germline CDR1 LNHDA, CDR2 SQIVND (reference sequence). The V and J ends lost 2 bases and 4 bases respectively, with 8 bases between them. The CDR3 runs to 13 residues. In DNA, the CDR3 is TGTGCCAGTAGTATATCTGACAGCACTGAAGCTTTCTTT. It is translated as CASSISDSTEAFF.

This clonotype was picked up many times. The chain is built from TRBV4-2 and TRBJ2-3; 7 positions match TRBD2. The CDR3 has 15 amino acids. The germline V gene encodes CDR1 LGHNA and CDR2 YNFKEQ. The ends lost 2 bases at V and 6 bases at J; junction bases unmatched: 8. The CDR3 DNA follows: TGTGCCAGCAGCCAATTAGCGGGCTTTAGGGATACGCAGTATTTT. Encoded protein: CASSQLAGFRDTQYF.

This clonotype was observed at least ten times. V is TRBV6-6 and J is TRBJ2-7, with 11 bases identical to TRBD1. This CDR3 comprises 17 residues. Germline CDR1 and CDR2: MNHNY and SVGAGI (reference sequence). V trimming: 6 bases; J trimming: 3 bases; junction bases outside the gene matches: 13. CDR3 bases: TGTGCCAGCAGCCATGTGTCCGGGACAGGGGGTTTCTACGAGCAGTACTTC. The encoded protein is CASSHVSGTGGFYEQYF.

The sample holds a few counts of this clonotype. V usage is TRBV19 and J usage is TRBJ2-5; TRBD1 agrees at 8 bases. The CDR3 contains 15 residues. Trimming cost V 3 bases and J 2 bases; bases outside gene matches: 5. Germline V gives CDR1 LNHDA, CDR2 SQIVND (reference sequence). Here the CDR3 DNA reads TGTGCCAGTAGTATTTCAAGACAGGGGCAAGAGACCCAGTACTTC. This encodes CASSISRQGQETQYF.

The table lists this clonotype with many counts. This chain joins TRBV4-2 and TRBJ2-1; tentative D call: TRBD2 (6 bases). V was clipped by 0 bases and J by 2 bases, with 14 bases between them. Per germline, CDR1 LGHNA and CDR2 YNFKEQ. This CDR3 region has 17 residues. The CDR3 bases are TGTGCCAGCAGCCAAGATAGGGCGGGGCGGACCTACAATGAGCAGTTCTTC. Its protein is CASSQDRAGRTYNEQFF.

This clonotype was observed at least ten times. The chain has TRBV9 and TRBJ1-2; D is ambiguous. Germline CDR1 is SGDLS and CDR2 is YYNGEE. The CDR3 consists of 15 residues. V shed 0 bases and J shed 10 bases, with 19 bases lying between them. In nucleotides, the CDR3 is TGTGCCAGCAGCGTAGGGCCGGGTGCCTATATAACCTACACCTTC. Translating gives CASSVGPGAYITYTF. The whole variable domain, remainder taken from reference TRBV9 and TRBJ1-2, is DSGVTQTPKHLITATGQRVTLRCSPRSGDLSVYWYQQSLDQGLQFLIQYYNGEERAKGNILERFSAQQFPDLHSELNLSSLELGDSALYFCASSVGPGAYITYTFGSGTRLTVV.

This clonotype was detected a few times. The chain is built from TRBV25-1 and TRBJ2-7, with 7 bases fitting TRBD1. This CDR3 has 13 amino acids. J gave up 2 bases and V 6 bases, and 4 bases lay outside the gene matches. Germline V gives CDR1 MGHDK, CDR2 SYGVNS. The CDR3, as DNA: TGTGCCAGCAGGCCAGGGGGTGCCTACGAGCAGTACTTC. Translating gives CASRPGGAYEQYF.

This clonotype occurred a few times. This may come from a read error, since a much larger clone is one base off. The genes are TRBV4-2 and TRBJ2-7; TRBD1 matches 9 bases. Trimming at V came to 3 bases and at J to 2 bases, leaving 2 bases not matched to a gene. In germline, CDR1 is LGHNA, CDR2 YNFKEQ. This CDR3 contains 14 residues. The CDR3 coding sequence is TGTGCCAGCAGCCAGGGACAGGGAACCTACGAGCAGTACTTC. Translating it yields CASSQGQGTYEQYF.

This clonotype has at least ten counts. This chain uses TRBV7-6 with TRBJ2-3; 14 bases are a match to TRBD2. Germline CDR1 reads SGHVS; CDR2 reads FNYEAQ. This CDR3 has 20 residues. Trimming removed 5 bases from V and 4 bases from J; junction bases left unmatched: 17. The CDR3 DNA follows: TGTGCCAGCAGCCTAACCCCGGGACTAGCGGGAGAAGGGGGCGCAGATACGCAGTATTTT. Its protein product is CASSLTPGLAGEGGADTQYF.

The chain uses TRBV12-5 and TRBJ2-2; no definite D call. This CDR3 is 15 amino acids long. Germline CDR1 reads LGHNT; CDR2 reads FRNRAP. The V and J ends lost 4 bases and 5 bases respectively, with 14 bases between them. This CDR3 reads CASGSGRPRTGELFF. DNA for the CDR3: TGTGCTAGTGGTTCCGGCCGTCCGCGAACCGGGGAGCTGTTTTTT.

This rearrangement joins TRBV19 to TRBJ1-2, with 7 nucleotides matching TRBD1. The CDR3 loop spans 16 amino acids. Germline lookup yields CDR1 LNHDA and CDR2 SQIVND (reference sequence). The junction had 13 bases not matched to a gene; V was cut back by 7 bases and J by 2 bases. CDR3 protein: CASTLRQGPFNYGYTF. CDR3 DNA: TGTGCCAGTACTCTGAGACAGGGACCGTTCAACTATGGCTACACCTTC.

This clonotype turned up a few times. The chain is built from TRBV11-2 and TRBJ2-1, with TRBD2 as a possible D gene (6 bases). The CDR3 totals 15 residues. The V and J ends lost 4 bases and 9 bases respectively, with 19 bases between them. Germline V gene sequence: CDR1 SGHAT, CDR2 FQNNGV. The CDR3 reads CASSSPPLAKGEQFF. For the CDR3, the DNA is TGTGCCAGCAGCTCCCCCCCCCTAGCGAAGGGTGAGCAGTTCTTC.

The rearrangement joins TRBV5-6 to TRBJ2-4, with a weak D call TRBD1 (5 bases). The germline V and J ends were trimmed by 4 bases and 1 base, with 12 bases remaining between them. The germline V gene has CDR1 SGHDT and CDR2 YYEEEE. The CDR3 is 15 amino acids. This CDR3 is CASSPNRRAKNIQYF. DNA of the CDR3: TGTGCCAGCAGCCCCAACAGGCGGGCCAAAAACATTCAGTACTTC.

This clonotype was found many times. This chain connects TRBV7-2 to TRBJ2-1; D is possibly TRBD1 or TRBD2 (5 bases each). The CDR3 loop spans 11 amino acids. V was clipped by 3 bases and J by 10 bases, with 7 bases between them. Germline V lookup: CDR1 SGHTA, CDR2 FQGNSA. The CDR3 DNA reads as TGTGCCAGCAGCTTTGGGACCGAGCAGTTCTTC. Protein sequence: CASSFGTEQFF.

This clonotype has ten or more counts. The chain uses TRBV7-2 and TRBJ1-6, with D hard to call. The ends were cut back, 5 bases at V and 13 bases at J, with 15 bases in the middle. The CDR3 consists of 13 residues. CDR1 and CDR2 (germline): SGHTA, FQGNSA. The CDR3 nucleotides read TGTGCCAGCAGCGTGAGCGCCGCTTCGCCCCTCCACTTT. This codes for CASSVSAASPLHF.

The V and J genes are TRBV24-1 and TRBJ1-1, with D maybe TRBD1 (5 bases). This CDR3 comprises 11 residues. The V end lost 7 bases, the J end lost 7 bases, and 9 bases lay between the germline ends. Germline V gene data show CDR1 as KGHDR and CDR2 as SFDVKD. The CDR3 DNA follows: TGTGCCACCAGGGGGGTTGGTGAAGCTTTCTTT. This gives the protein CATRGVGEAFF.

This clonotype was seen ten or more times. The gene calls are TRBV7-2 and TRBJ1-2; unclear D gene. Trimming took 1 base from V and 9 from J, leaving 18 bases between them. The germline CDR1 and CDR2 sequences are SGHTA and FQGNSA. The CDR3 runs to 15 residues. The CDR3 DNA reads TGTGCCAGCAGCTTAGGTCGGTCCAGGAGGGTAAGCTACACCTTC. Translating gives CASSLGRSRRVSYTF.